A single sample is the source of the 30 T cell receptor beta chains below, sequenced in a study of radiotherapy plus CTLA-4 blockade in lung cancer. The protocol was immunoSEQ multiplex PCR, while the TCRdb copy is restricted to in-frame clones and leaves out a portion. Among more than 30,000 clones listed, roughly 77% were seen once. The input for sequencing was peripheral blood, taken from a patient treated with radiotherapy plus ipilimumab. These receptors came from a human donor with non-small cell lung cancer that progressed on radiotherapy plus ipilimumab.

This clone was seen a few times. This chain links TRBV6-4 with TRBJ2-3; a possible D gene is TRBD2 (6 bases). CDR3 length: 17 amino acids. V was trimmed by 4 bases and J by 1 base, leaving 18 bases between them. Germline V CDR1 and CDR2: MRHNA, SNTAGT. The CDR3 loop is CASSVSPIGGGTDTQYF. In DNA, the CDR3 is TGTGCCAGCAGTGTTTCCCCGATAGGAGGGGGCACAGATACGCAGTATTTT.

The rearrangement links TRBV7-2 to TRBJ1-5; TRBD1 agrees at 8 bases. CDR1 and CDR2 (germline): SGHTA, FQGNSA. With 5 bases clipped from V and 6 bases from J, the junction kept 9 bases outside the gene matches. CDR3 length: 15 residues. The CDR3 sequence: CASSRNRGVGQPQHF. The CDR3 DNA sequence: TGTGCCAGCAGCCGAAACAGGGGGGTTGGTCAGCCCCAGCATTTT.

V is TRBV5-1 and J is TRBJ2-5; TRBD2 matches at 14 bases. The CDR3 totals 15 residues. Unmatched junction bases numbered 1, after V lost 5 bases and J lost 1 base. CDR1 is SGHRS and CDR2 is YFSETQ in the germline V gene. For the CDR3, the DNA is TGCGCCAGCAGGGGACTAGCGGGGGTCCAAGAGACCCAGTACTTC. The encoded protein is CASRGLAGVQETQYF.

This rearrangement joins TRBV6-6 to TRBJ1-5; D is perhaps TRBD1 (5 bases). The CDR3 loop spans 14 amino acids. The germline CDR1 and CDR2 sequences are MNHNY and SVGAGI (reference sequence). The V end was cut by 5 bases, the J end by 3 bases, with 11 bases between. The CDR3 DNA reads TGTGCCAGCAGTCCCCAGGGTAACAATCAGCCCCAGCATTTT. Its protein product is CASSPQGNNQPQHF.

The V and J genes are TRBV6-4 and TRBJ1-5, with 7 nucleotides matching TRBD1. The CDR3 consists of 19 residues. The germline V gene has CDR1 MRHNA and CDR2 SNTAGT. V gave up 2 bases and J gave up 3 bases; unmatched junction bases: 16. The CDR3 loop reads CASSDPPKRHRGINQPQHF. CDR3 sequence (DNA): TGTGCCAGCAGTGACCCTCCCAAAAGACACAGGGGTATCAATCAGCCCCAGCATTTT.

The rearrangement joins TRBV5-4 to TRBJ1-2, with 12 bases fitting TRBD1. Germline lookup yields CDR1 SGHNT and CDR2 YYREEE (reference sequence). The CDR3 is made up of 14 amino acids. V was clipped by 4 bases and J by 6 bases; unmatched bases: 4. Here the CDR3 DNA reads TGTGCCAGCAGCAGCGGGACAGGGGGCCATGGCTACACCTTC. It specifies CASSSGTGGHGYTF.

The chain has TRBV25-1 and TRBJ1-1; D uncertain. CDR1 is MGHDK, CDR2 SYGVNS, per germline. V shed 4 bases and J shed 2 bases, with 11 bases lying between them. CDR3 length: 14 residues. CDR3 nucleotides: TGTGCCAGCAGTGGGGCCAGGTTTAACACTGAAGCTTTCTTT. Translation: CASSGARFNTEAFF.

This clone was counted between two and nine times. The rearrangement links TRBV4-3 to TRBJ2-1; TRBD2 is a possible D gene (6 bases). The CDR3 length is 16 residues. Germline V gene lookup returns CDR1 LGHNA and CDR2 YSLEER. V lost 4 bases, J lost 0 bases, and 13 bases lay in between. CDR3 nucleotide sequence: TGCGCCAGCAGCCGGGGACTGTATAGCTCCTACAATGAGCAGTTCTTC. Translated, it gives CASSRGLYSSYNEQFF.

CDR3: CASSLVGTEGLGTEAFF. Here the CDR3 DNA reads TGCGCCAGCAGCTTGGTAGGGACAGAAGGCCTGGGAACTGAAGCTTTCTTT. The rearrangement links TRBV5-1 to TRBJ1-1; 7 nucleotides match TRBD1. The V segment lost 0 bases and the J segment 5 bases; nucleotides outside the gene matches: 13. In germline, CDR1 is SGHRS, CDR2 YFSETQ. The CDR3 has 17 residues.

The V gene is TRBV7-9, the J gene TRBJ2-5; possible D gene TRBD1, 5 bases. Germline V gives CDR1 SEHNR, CDR2 FQNEAQ (reference sequence). This CDR3 comprises 13 residues. V was clipped by 6 bases and J by 4 bases, with 12 bases between them. The CDR3 sequence is CASSPSGSETQYF. The CDR3 coding sequence is TGTGCCAGCAGTCCATCAGGGTCAGAGACCCAGTACTTC.

The V call is TRBV25-1, the J call TRBJ1-1; D not certain. The germline V and J ends were trimmed by 5 bases and 4 bases, with 14 bases remaining between them. This CDR3 spans 14 amino acids. Germline loops: CDR1 MGHDK, CDR2 SYGVNS. CDR3 protein: CASSLHRAGTEAFF. The CDR3, as DNA: TGTGCCAGCAGTCTTCACAGAGCGGGCACTGAAGCTTTCTTT.

This chain connects TRBV7-3 to TRBJ2-2; no clear D. Germline CDR1 and CDR2: SGHTA and FQGTGA. Trimming left V 4 bases short and J 4 bases short, with 7 bases between. The CDR3 is made up of 13 amino acids. As DNA, the CDR3 is TGTGCCAGCAGCTCCCCTTTCACCGGGGAGCTGTTTTTT. It encodes CASSSPFTGELFF.

The chain carries TRBV19 and TRBJ1-4; the D is unclear. Germline lookup yields CDR1 LNHDA and CDR2 SQIVND (reference sequence). The CDR3 sequence is 13 residues long. V lost 1 base and J 5 bases, leaving 5 bases between the germline ends. The CDR3, as DNA: TGTGCCAGTAGTATAGGGAGGAATGAAAAACTGTTTTTT. This encodes CASSIGRNEKLFF.

The chain links TRBV19 to TRBJ2-3; 9 nucleotides agree with TRBD1. V lost 11 bases and J lost 5; bases outside the gene matches: 11. The CDR3 totals 14 residues. Germline V CDR1 and CDR2: LNHDA, SQIVND (reference sequence). CDR3 sequence: CACATGGAGDTQYF. The CDR3 coding sequence is TGTGCCTGTGCCACAGGGGGCGCGGGAGATACGCAGTATTTT.

The rearrangement links TRBV27 to TRBJ2-1, with TRBD1 identical over 7 bases. Per the germline V gene, CDR1 is MNHEY and CDR2 is SMNVEV (reference sequence). V dropped 5 bases and J dropped 0; count of bases not matched to a gene: 7. This CDR3 has 16 residues. The CDR3 is CASSPSQGSSYNEQFF. CDR3 nucleotide sequence: TGTGCCAGCAGTCCCTCACAGGGGAGCTCCTACAATGAGCAGTTCTTC.

The chain employs TRBV2 and TRBJ1-5; D gene unclear. Trimming stripped 2 bases from V and 1 base from J, with 3 bases between. This CDR3 spans 13 amino acids. The germline gives CDR1 SNHLY, CDR2 FYNNEI. The CDR3 DNA sequence: TGTGCCAGCAGTGAACGGAGCAATCAGCCCCAGCATTTT. Its translation is CASSERSNQPQHF.

The chain is built from TRBV7-2 and TRBJ2-5; 10 nucleotides align to TRBD2. The V segment lost 2 bases and the J segment 13 bases; nucleotides outside the gene matches: 7. Germline assignment: CDR1 SGHTA and CDR2 FQGNSA. The CDR3 runs to 13 residues. As DNA, the CDR3 is TGTGCCAGCAGCTTACTAGCGGGGGACCCCACGTACTTC. Protein sequence: CASSLLAGDPTYF.

The V call is TRBV7-2, the J call TRBJ2-5; maybe TRBD1 (6 bases). V was clipped by 1 base and J by 5 bases, with 14 bases between them. The CDR3 is made up of 15 amino acids. In germline, CDR1 is SGHTA, CDR2 FQGNSA. The CDR3 is CASSLDSGVRETQYF. As DNA, the CDR3 is TGTGCCAGCAGCTTAGATTCAGGGGTGCGGGAGACCCAGTACTTC.

The gene calls are TRBV29-1 and TRBJ1-2, with unresolved D. V lost 4 bases and J 12 bases, leaving 15 bases between the germline ends. There are 11 residues in the CDR3. CDR1 is SQVTM, CDR2 ANQGSEA, per germline. The CDR3: CSVVGGSGNTF. Written as DNA, the CDR3 is TGCAGCGTTGTGGGAGGGTCCGGTAACACCTTC.

V usage is TRBV4-3 and J usage is TRBJ1-1; unclear D gene. V dropped 1 base and J dropped 1 base, with 10 bases sitting between them. Germline V gives CDR1 LGHNA, CDR2 YSLEER. The CDR3 extends over 15 amino acids. The CDR3 nucleotides read TGCGCCAGCAGCCAAGGTATTAGTTCGAACACTGAAGCTTTCTTT. Translating gives CASSQGISSNTEAFF.

The gene calls are TRBV6-6 and TRBJ1-1; 7 nucleotides line up with TRBD1. The germline V gene has CDR1 MNHNY and CDR2 SVGAGI (reference sequence). V was pared by 8 bases and J by 6 bases, with 9 bases of the junction left unmatched. The CDR3 is 13 residues long. CDR3 protein: CASATYRGAEAFF. The CDR3 nucleotides read TGTGCCAGCGCAACTTACAGGGGCGCTGAAGCTTTCTTT.

This clone was seen a single time. V gene TRBV21-1 combines with J gene TRBJ2-7; whether TRBD1, the table's D call, matches the DNA was not checked. TRBV21-1 has pseudogene status. This CDR3 is 17 amino acids long. In nucleotides, the CDR3 is TGTGCCAGCAGCAAAAAGGGAAAAGGAAGGGGCCTTGCCGAGCAGTACTTC. This gives the protein CASSKKGKGRGLAEQYF.

This chain connects TRBV19 to TRBJ1-2, with TRBD1 identical over 9 bases. Germline V gene sequence: CDR1 LNHDA, CDR2 SQIVND (reference sequence). With 7 bases clipped from V and 4 bases from J, the junction kept 4 bases outside the gene matches. The CDR3 covers 13 residues. CDR3 loop: CASTTGQGYGYTF. CDR3 nucleotides: TGTGCCAGTACCACGGGACAGGGCTATGGCTACACCTTC.

V is TRBV7-3 and J is TRBJ2-1; 8 bases are a match to TRBD1. CDR1 and CDR2 (germline): SGHTA, FQGTGA. Losses at the gene ends were 2 bases for V and 3 bases for J; bases not matched to a gene: 3. The CDR3 extends over 15 amino acids. The CDR3 DNA is TGTGCCAGCAGCTTAGACAGGGGAGGCTACAATGAGCAGTTCTTC. Protein sequence: CASSLDRGGYNEQFF.

Here the CDR3 DNA reads TGTGCCAGCAGCTTATCCGGGTTGAGCACAGATACGCAGTATTTT. This encodes CASSLSGLSTDTQYF. The chain is built from TRBV7-3 and TRBJ2-3; D unclear. V was clipped by 2 bases and J by 0 bases, with 9 bases between them. Per germline, CDR1 SGHTA and CDR2 FQGTGA. The length of the CDR3 is 15 residues.

This rearrangement joins TRBV28 to TRBJ1-1, with D unclear. This CDR3 contains 13 residues. CDR1 and CDR2 (germline): MDHEN, SYDVKM. V shed 4 bases and J shed 5 bases, with 11 bases lying between them. CDR3 sequence: CASSSVGRTEAFF. The CDR3 nucleotides read TGTGCCAGCAGTTCAGTGGGCCGGACTGAAGCTTTCTTT.

The chain carries TRBV5-1 and TRBJ2-3; D is uncertain. CDR1 is SGHRS and CDR2 is YFSETQ in the germline V gene. Trimming shortened V by 0 bases and J by 4 bases, and 15 bases separated the two germline ends. CDR3 length: 16 amino acids. This CDR3 is CASSLDSPGRSDTQYF. The DNA for the CDR3 is TGCGCCAGCAGCTTGGACAGTCCAGGAAGATCAGATACGCAGTATTTT.

The chain is built from TRBV7-9 and TRBJ2-1, with TRBD1 identical over 10 bases. The germline CDR1 and CDR2 sequences are SEHNR and FQNEAQ (reference sequence). The CDR3 contains 16 residues. After removal of 1 base from V and 4 bases from J, the junction contained 4 bases not matched to a gene. In DNA, the CDR3 is TGTGCCAGCAGCTTAGTCGGGACAGGGGCTTACAATGAGCAGTTCTTC. Amino acids: CASSLVGTGAYNEQFF.

The V and J genes are TRBV30 and TRBJ1-2; D unresolved. CDR3 length: 13 residues. V was cut by 5 bases and J by 4 bases, with 14 bases left in between. Per germline, CDR1 GTSNPN and CDR2 SVGIG (reference sequence). The CDR3 sequence is CAWEGGKLYGYTF. Written as DNA, the CDR3 is TGTGCCTGGGAGGGAGGGAAACTCTATGGCTACACCTTC. Supplemented by reference TRBV30 and TRBJ1-2, the full variable domain reads SQTIHQWPATLVQPVGSPLSLECTVEGTSNPNLYWYRQAAGRGLQLLFYSVGIGQISSEVPQNLSASRPQDRQFILSSKKLLLSDSGFYLCAWEGGKLYGYTFGSGTRLTVV.

This sequence joins TRBV6-5 and TRBJ1-6; D is perhaps TRBD1 (5 bases). The V end lost 4 bases, the J end lost 8 bases, and 15 bases lay between the germline ends. Germline lookup yields CDR1 MNHEY and CDR2 SVGAGI. The CDR3 contains 15 residues. The DNA for the CDR3 is TGTGCCAGCAGTTTAGGACACAAGTTGGATTCACCCCTCCACTTT. Its translation: CASSLGHKLDSPLHF.